This is a list of T cell receptor beta chains from one sample in a study of technical replicates of blood from a handful of donors. The method was immunoSEQ multiplex PCR; TCRdb's version includes in-frame clones alone and lacks a portion of them. The table includes roughly 90,000 clones, roughly 92% detected once. Input material: T cells isolated from PBMCs. These receptors all come from a human donor in good health. Each CDR3 is given with its conserved first and last residue. The D gene is left open where the match is weak. Size is stated for part of the rows, as once, few or many counts, or as a class when the clone is expanded.

-	-	TRBV7-6	TRBJ1-1	CASSLGGGLNTEAFF	TGTGCCAGCAGCTTAGGGGGGGGATTGAACACTGAAGCTTTCTTT
-	-	TRBV5-6	TRBJ1-1	CASSLRFGRGGTEAFF	TGTGCCAGCAGCTTGAGGTTTGGTCGAGGTGGAACTGAAGCTTTCTTT
once	-	TRBV11-1	TRBJ2-7	CASSLAIRDGYEQYF	TGTGCCAGCAGCTTAGCTATAAGAGATGGCTACGAGCAGTACTTC
-	TRBD1	TRBV6-1	TRBJ1-2	CASSADRGRICYTF	TGTGCCAGCAGCGCAGACAGGGGGAGGATATGCTACACCTTC
-	-	TRBV7-6	TRBJ2-5	CASSLHGKQETQYF	TGTGCCAGCAGCCTACACGGGAAACAAGAGACCCAGTACTTC
-	TRBD1	TRBV5-1	TRBJ2-6	CASSPRLRTGPVSGANVLTF	TGCGCCAGCAGCCCCAGGCTTAGGACAGGACCTGTCTCTGGGGCCAACGTCCTGACTTTC
-	-	TRBV19	TRBJ1-2	CASRGQSEGYTF	TGTGCCAGTAGAGGACAGTCCGAGGGCTACACCTTC
-	-	TRBV11-2	TRBJ2-1	CASSLTGSSYNEQFF	TGTGCCAGCAGCCTAACAGGGAGTTCCTACAATGAGCAGTTCTTC
-	-	TRBV4-1	TRBJ2-6	CASSQELTGISSGANVLTF	TGCGCCAGCAGCCAAGAGCTGACAGGTATTTCCTCTGGGGCCAACGTCCTGACTTTC
-	-	TRBV14	TRBJ2-7	CASSPQGGWYEQYF	TGTGCCAGCAGCCCCCAGGGGGGCTGGTACGAGCAGTACTTC
-	-	TRBV7-9	TRBJ2-3	CASSLSGPDTQYF	TGTGCCAGCAGCTTATCAGGTCCAGATACGCAGTATTTT
-	TRBD2	TRBV27	TRBJ2-3	CASRESGGIDTQYF	TGTGCCAGCAGGGAAAGCGGGGGGATAGATACGCAGTATTTT
-	TRBD1	TRBV6-5	TRBJ2-1	CASRRSGGNEQFF	TGTGCCAGCAGGAGATCAGGGGGCAATGAGCAGTTCTTC
-	TRBD1	TRBV9	TRBJ1-2	CASSALPTGRGYTF	TGTGCCAGCAGCGCCCTACCGACAGGGAGGGGCTACACCTTC
-	-	TRBV29-1	TRBJ1-2	CSVGHYTF	TGCAGCGTTGGTCACTACACCTTC
-	TRBD2	TRBV27	TRBJ2-5	CASSPWGGETQYF	TGTGCCAGCAGTCCGTGGGGGGGAGAGACCCAGTACTTC
-	-	TRBV27	TRBJ2-1	CASSLATGNEQFF	TGTGCCAGCAGTTTAGCAACAGGGAATGAGCAGTTCTTC
-	TRBD1	TRBV5-1	TRBJ2-5	CASSLDPGTGQETQYF	TGCGCCAGCAGCTTGGACCCCGGGACAGGCCAAGAGACCCAGTACTTC
-	-	TRBV14	TRBJ2-1	CASSQFHGNEQFF	TGTGCCAGCAGCCAATTTCACGGGAATGAGCAGTTCTTC
-	-	TRBV13	TRBJ2-3	CASSSDPSGTDTQYF	TGTGCCAGCAGCTCCGACCCTAGCGGCACAGATACGCAGTATTTT
-	-	TRBV6-5	TRBJ2-6	CASSYSSGGVGVLTF	TGTGCCAGCAGTTACTCGAGTGGCGGCGTCGGCGTCCTGACTTTC
-	TRBD2	TRBV11-3	TRBJ2-2	CASNGGAGTGELFF	TGTGCCAGCAACGGGGGGGCGGGGACCGGGGAGCTGTTTTTT
-	-	TRBV5-4	TRBJ2-2	CASSGDYRPGELFF	TGTGCCAGCAGCGGAGACTACCGCCCCGGGGAGCTGTTTTTT
-	-	TRBV7-6	TRBJ1-2	CASSPRAAPQLYGYTF	TGTGCCAGCAGTCCCAGGGCAGCTCCACAACTCTATGGCTACACCTTC
-	-	TRBV5-1	TRBJ1-2	CASSLEFTGQQSGYTF	TGCGCCAGCAGCTTGGAATTTACTGGCCAACAGAGTGGCTACACCTTC
-	-	TRBV9	TRBJ2-1	CASSVGFNTGNEQFF	TGTGCCAGCAGCGTAGGGTTTAACACGGGCAATGAGCAGTTCTTC
once	TRBD1	TRBV4-1	TRBJ2-1	CASSHWGDRGYNEQFF	TGCGCCAGCAGCCATTGGGGGGACAGGGGGTACAATGAGCAGTTCTTC
-	-	TRBV4-1	TRBJ1-1	CASSRSGTEAFF	TGCGCCAGCAGTCGGAGCGGGACTGAAGCTTTCTTT
-	-	TRBV11-3	TRBJ1-3	CASSPRDRQTGNTIYF	TGTGCCAGCAGCCCCAGAGACAGGCAAACTGGAAACACCATATATTTT
-	TRBD1	TRBV11-3	TRBJ2-1	CASSLHRGRGYEQFF	TGTGCCAGCAGCTTACACAGGGGGCGAGGGTATGAGCAGTTCTTC
-	-	TRBV6-5	TRBJ2-2	CASTQSGVAGELFF	TGTGCCAGCACCCAATCGGGGGTTGCCGGGGAGCTGTTTTTT
once	-	TRBV5-4	TRBJ1-5	CASSNKGVRHQPQHF	TGTGCCAGCAGCAACAAAGGGGTTCGACATCAGCCCCAGCATTTT
-	-	TRBV12-5	TRBJ1-3	CASGLMRTDLDF	TGTGCTAGTGGTTTGATGAGGACAGATCTGGATTTT
-	TRBD1	TRBV18	TRBJ1-2	CASSPMGTGHGYTF	TGTGCCAGCTCACCGATGGGGACAGGGCATGGCTACACCTTC
-	-	TRBV27	TRBJ1-3	CASSLNSLSGNTIYF	TGTGCCAGCAGTCTCAACAGCCTCTCTGGAAACACCATATATTTT
-	TRBD1	TRBV4-1	TRBJ1-1	CASSPGQGTTEAFF	TGCGCCAGCAGCCCGGGACAGGGGACGACTGAAGCTTTCTTT
-	-	TRBV11-2	TRBJ2-5	CASSLVVFGEETQYF	TGTGCCAGCAGCTTAGTGGTGTTCGGGGAAGAGACCCAGTACTTC
-	-	TRBV6-6	TRBJ2-7	CASSYSQRGEQYF	TGTGCCAGCAGTTACTCGCAAAGGGGCGAGCAGTACTTC
-	-	TRBV20-1	TRBJ1-1	CSAAGNTEAFF	TGCAGTGCGGCAGGGAACACTGAAGCTTTCTTT
-	TRBD1	TRBV4-2	TRBJ1-2	CASSQGGQANYGYTF	TGTGCCAGCAGCCAAGGGGGACAGGCGAACTATGGCTACACCTTC
-	TRBD1	TRBV28	TRBJ1-5	CASSRDRVGQPQHF	TGTGCCAGCAGTCGTGACAGGGTCGGTCAGCCCCAGCATTTT
-	TRBD1	TRBV5-1	TRBJ2-5	CASTPRTTGEETQYF	TGCGCCAGCACGCCAAGGACGACAGGGGAAGAGACCCAGTACTTC
-	-	TRBV9	TRBJ2-1	CASSPGGLEQFF	TGTGCCAGCAGCCCCGGCGGTCTTGAGCAGTTCTTC
-	-	TRBV5-1	TRBJ2-2	CASSFLSGAGDTGELFF	TGCGCCAGCAGCTTTCTTTCCGGTGCAGGGGATACCGGGGAGCTGTTTTTT
-	TRBD1	TRBV6-5	TRBJ1-3	CASSRQGTGNTIYF	TGTGCCAGCAGTCGACAGGGGACTGGAAACACCATATATTTT
-	TRBD2	TRBV11-3	TRBJ2-3	CASSFTSGGGSTDTQYF	TGTGCCAGCAGCTTCACTAGCGGGGGTGGAAGCACAGATACGCAGTATTTT
-	TRBD2	TRBV5-1	TRBJ2-7	CASSGGGDEQYF	TGCGCCAGCAGCGGGGGAGGGGACGAGCAGTACTTC
once	-	TRBV14	TRBJ2-7	CASSQDTQGWGYEQYF	TGTGCCAGCAGCCAAGATACGCAGGGTTGGGGCTACGAGCAGTACTTC
-	-	TRBV7-9	TRBJ1-4	CASSPQGLLTNEKLFF	TGTGCCAGCAGCCCACAGGGATTACTAACTAATGAAAAACTGTTTTTT
-	TRBD1	TRBV28	TRBJ1-2	CASSRQGSGYTF	TGTGCCAGCAGTAGACAGGGATCTGGCTACACCTTC
-	-	TRBV9	TRBJ2-7	CASSVAPGDSYEQYF	TGTGCCAGCAGCGTAGCGCCAGGGGACTCCTACGAGCAGTACTTC
-	-	TRBV27	TRBJ1-1	CASLYKPGLLMDTEAFF	TGTGCCAGCTTGTATAAACCGGGACTCCTGATGGACACTGAAGCTTTCTTT
-	TRBD2	TRBV9	TRBJ2-1	CASSVRPGTSQYEQFF	TGTGCCAGCAGCGTAAGACCCGGGACTAGTCAATATGAGCAGTTCTTC
-	-	TRBV7-2	TRBJ2-1	CASSLVVAGPYNEQFF	TGTGCCAGCAGCTTAGTTGTGGCGGGGCCCTACAATGAGCAGTTCTTC
-	-	TRBV9	TRBJ1-5	CASSVTGVSNQPQHF	TGTGCCAGCAGCGTAACGGGAGTTAGCAATCAGCCCCAGCATTTT
-	-	TRBV10-3	TRBJ2-7	CATTGQQNYEQYF	TGTGCCACCACAGGGCAGCAAAACTACGAGCAGTACTTC
once	TRBD1	TRBV19	TRBJ2-3	CASSDRQGTGDTQYF	TGTGCCAGTAGTGACAGACAGGGGACCGGAGATACGCAGTATTTT
-	-	TRBV10-2	TRBJ1-2	CASSESRGGVYGYTF	TGCGCCAGCAGTGAGTCCCGGGGGGGGGTCTATGGCTACACCTTC
-	-	TRBV9	TRBJ1-1	CASSVSGAVDTEAFF	TGTGCCAGCAGCGTATCAGGGGCAGTTGACACTGAAGCTTTCTTT
-	-	TRBV4-1	TRBJ2-2	CASSIVVRDTGELFF	TGCGCCAGCAGCATCGTGGTGAGGGACACCGGGGAGCTGTTTTTT